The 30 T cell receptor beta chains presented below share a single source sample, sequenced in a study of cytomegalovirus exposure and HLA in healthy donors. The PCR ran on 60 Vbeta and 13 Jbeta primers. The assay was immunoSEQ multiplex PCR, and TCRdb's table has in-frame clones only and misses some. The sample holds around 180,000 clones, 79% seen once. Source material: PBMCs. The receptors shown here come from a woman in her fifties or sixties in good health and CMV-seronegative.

CDR3: CASSLGVGGRASGFYEQYF. The CDR3 DNA reads TGTGCCAGCAGCTTAGGGGTCGGGGGGCGAGCTAGCGGATTCTACGAGCAGTACTTC. The chain links TRBV7-6 to TRBJ2-7; the D gene is possibly TRBD2 (7 bases). CDR1 is SGHVS, CDR2 FNYEAQ, per germline. This CDR3 spans 19 amino acids. Between the trimmed V and J ends, which lost 1 base and 3 bases, there was a span of 25 bases.

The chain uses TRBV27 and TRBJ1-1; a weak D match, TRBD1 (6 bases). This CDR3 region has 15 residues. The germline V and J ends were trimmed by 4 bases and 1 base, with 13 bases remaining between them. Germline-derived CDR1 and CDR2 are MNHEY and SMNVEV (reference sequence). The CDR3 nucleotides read TGTGCCAGCAGTTCAATTCAACAGGGGAACACTGAAGCTTTCTTT. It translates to CASSSIQQGNTEAFF.

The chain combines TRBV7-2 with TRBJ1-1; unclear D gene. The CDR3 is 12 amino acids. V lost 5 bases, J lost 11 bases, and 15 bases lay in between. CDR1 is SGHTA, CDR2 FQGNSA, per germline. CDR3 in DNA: TGTGCCAGCAGCCCCGCTGCGGGTAGCGCTTTCTTT. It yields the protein CASSPAAGSAFF.

The CDR3, as DNA: TGTGCCAGTAGTATAGGAGGGCAGGTTGGGGGCTACACCTTC. Protein: CASSIGGQVGGYTF. The rearrangement uses TRBV19 and TRBJ1-2; D is undetermined. The germline V and J ends were trimmed by 1 base and 8 bases, with 14 bases remaining between them. The CDR3 loop spans 14 amino acids. Germline V CDR1 and CDR2: LNHDA, SQIVND (reference sequence).

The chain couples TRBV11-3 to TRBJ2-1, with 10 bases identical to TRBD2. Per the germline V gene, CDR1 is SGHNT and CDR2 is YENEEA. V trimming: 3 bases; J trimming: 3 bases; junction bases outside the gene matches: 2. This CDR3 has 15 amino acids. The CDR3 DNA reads TGTGCCAGCAGCTTTCAGCGGGGGGGCTACAATGAGCAGTTCTTC. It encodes CASSFQRGGYNEQFF.

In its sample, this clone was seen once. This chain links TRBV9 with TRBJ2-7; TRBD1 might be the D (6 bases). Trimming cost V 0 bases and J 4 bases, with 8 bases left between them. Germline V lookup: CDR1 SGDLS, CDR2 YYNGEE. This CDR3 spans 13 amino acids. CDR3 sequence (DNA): TGTGCCAGCAGCGTAGCAGGGGAATACGAGCAGTACTTC. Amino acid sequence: CASSVAGEYEQYF.

CDR3 loop: CASSLVAGARGNEQFF. CDR3 in DNA: TGTGCCAGCAGCTTAGTAGCCGGGGCCAGGGGCAATGAGCAGTTCTTC. The chain has TRBV11-2 and TRBJ2-1, with D perhaps matching TRBD1 (6 bases). This CDR3 is 16 amino acids long. Per germline, CDR1 SGHAT and CDR2 FQNNGV. Trimming took 1 base from V and 6 from J, leaving 16 bases between them.

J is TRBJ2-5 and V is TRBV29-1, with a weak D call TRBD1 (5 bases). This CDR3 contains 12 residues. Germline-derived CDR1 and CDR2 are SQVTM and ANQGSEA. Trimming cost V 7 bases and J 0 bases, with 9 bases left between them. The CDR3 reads CSANRYQETQYF. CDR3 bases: TGCAGCGCAAACAGGTACCAAGAGACCCAGTACTTC. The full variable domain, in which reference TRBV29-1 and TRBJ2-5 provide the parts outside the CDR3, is SAVISQKPSRDICQRGTSLTIQCQVDSQVTMMFWYRQQPGQSLTLIATANQGSEATYESGFVIDKFPISRPNLTFSTLTVSNMSPEDSSIYLCSANRYQETQYFGPGTRLLVL.

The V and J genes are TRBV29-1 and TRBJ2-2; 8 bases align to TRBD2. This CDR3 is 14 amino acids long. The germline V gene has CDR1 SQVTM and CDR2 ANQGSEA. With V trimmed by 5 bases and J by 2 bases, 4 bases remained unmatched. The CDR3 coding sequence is TGCAGCGTTCTTACTAGCGGTAACACCGGGGAGCTGTTTTTT. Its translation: CSVLTSGNTGELFF.

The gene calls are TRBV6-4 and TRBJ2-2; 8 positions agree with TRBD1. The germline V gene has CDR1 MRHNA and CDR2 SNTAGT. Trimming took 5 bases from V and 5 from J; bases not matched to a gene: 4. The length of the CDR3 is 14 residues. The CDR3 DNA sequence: TGTGCCAGCAGTCAGGACAGGGTGACCGGGGAGCTGTTTTTT. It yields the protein CASSQDRVTGELFF.

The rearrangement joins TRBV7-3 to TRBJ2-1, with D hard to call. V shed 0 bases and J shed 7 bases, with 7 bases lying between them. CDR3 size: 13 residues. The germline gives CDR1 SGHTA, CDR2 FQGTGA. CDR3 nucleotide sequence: TGTGCCAGCAGCTTAACCCAGATAAATGAGCAGTTCTTC. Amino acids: CASSLTQINEQFF. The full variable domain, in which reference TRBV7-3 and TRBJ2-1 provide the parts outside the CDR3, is GAGVSQTPSNKVTEKGKYVELRCDPISGHTALYWYRQSLGQGPEFLIYFQGTGAADDSGLPNDRFFAVRPEGSVSTLKIQRTERGDSAVYLCASSLTQINEQFFGPGTRLTVL.

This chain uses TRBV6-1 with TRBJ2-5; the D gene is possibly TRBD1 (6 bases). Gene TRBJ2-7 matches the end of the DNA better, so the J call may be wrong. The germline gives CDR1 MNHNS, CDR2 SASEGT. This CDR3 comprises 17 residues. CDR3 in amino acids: CASSGKHRVLSSYEQYF. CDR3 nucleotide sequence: TGTGCCAGCAGTGGCAAGCACAGGGTACTGAGCTCCTACGAGCAGTACTTC.

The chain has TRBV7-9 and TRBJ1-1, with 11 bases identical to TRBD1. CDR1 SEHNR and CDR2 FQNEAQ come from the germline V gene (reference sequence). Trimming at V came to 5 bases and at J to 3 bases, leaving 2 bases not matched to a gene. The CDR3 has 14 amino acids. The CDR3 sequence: CASSGGQGDTEAFF. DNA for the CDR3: TGTGCCAGCAGCGGGGGACAGGGGGACACTGAAGCTTTCTTT.

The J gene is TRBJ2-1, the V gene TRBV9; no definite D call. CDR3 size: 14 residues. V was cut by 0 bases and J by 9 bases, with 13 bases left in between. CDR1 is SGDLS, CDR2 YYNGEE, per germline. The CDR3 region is CASSVGAKGPEQFF. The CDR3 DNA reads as TGTGCCAGCAGCGTAGGGGCAAAAGGTCCTGAGCAGTTCTTC.

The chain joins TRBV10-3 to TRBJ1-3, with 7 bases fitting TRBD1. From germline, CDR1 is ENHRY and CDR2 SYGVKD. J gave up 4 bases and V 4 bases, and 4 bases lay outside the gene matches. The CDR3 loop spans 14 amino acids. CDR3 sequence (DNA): TGTGCCATCAGTGGACCGGGACAGGGAAACACCATATATTTT. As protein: CAISGPGQGNTIYF.

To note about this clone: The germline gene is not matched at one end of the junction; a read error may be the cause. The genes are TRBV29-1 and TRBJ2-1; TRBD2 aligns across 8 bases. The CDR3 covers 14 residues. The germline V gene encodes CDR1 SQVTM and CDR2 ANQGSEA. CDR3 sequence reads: CSARWSGRWNERFF. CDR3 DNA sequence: TGCAGCGCTCGATGGAGCGGGAGATGGAATGAGCGGTTCTTC.

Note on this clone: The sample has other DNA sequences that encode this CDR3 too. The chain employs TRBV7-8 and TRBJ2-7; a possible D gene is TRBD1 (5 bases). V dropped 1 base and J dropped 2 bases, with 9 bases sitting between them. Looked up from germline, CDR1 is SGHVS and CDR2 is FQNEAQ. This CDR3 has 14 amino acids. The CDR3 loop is CASSLGQGAYEQYF. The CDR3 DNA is TGTGCCAGCAGCTTAGGACAAGGGGCCTACGAGCAGTACTTC. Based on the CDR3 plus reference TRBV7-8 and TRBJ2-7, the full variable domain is GAGVSQSPRYKVAKRGQDVALRCDPISGHVSLFWYQQALGQGPEFLTYFQNEAQLDKSGLPSDRFFAERPEGSVSTLKIQRTQQEDSAVYLCASSLGQGAYEQYFGPGTRLTVT.

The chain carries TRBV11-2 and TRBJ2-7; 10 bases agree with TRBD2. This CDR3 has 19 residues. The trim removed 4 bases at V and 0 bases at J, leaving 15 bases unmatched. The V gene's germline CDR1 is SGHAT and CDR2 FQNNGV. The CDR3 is CASSSGASGRESISYEQYF. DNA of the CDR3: TGTGCCAGCAGCTCTGGGGCTAGCGGGAGAGAATCAATCTCCTACGAGCAGTACTTC.

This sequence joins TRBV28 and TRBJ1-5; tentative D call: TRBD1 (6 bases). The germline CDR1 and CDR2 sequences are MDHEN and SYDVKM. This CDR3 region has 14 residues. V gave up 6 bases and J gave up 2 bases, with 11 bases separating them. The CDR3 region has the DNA TGTGCCAGCAGAATCAGGGGAGGCAATCAGCCCCAGCATTTT. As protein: CASRIRGGNQPQHF.

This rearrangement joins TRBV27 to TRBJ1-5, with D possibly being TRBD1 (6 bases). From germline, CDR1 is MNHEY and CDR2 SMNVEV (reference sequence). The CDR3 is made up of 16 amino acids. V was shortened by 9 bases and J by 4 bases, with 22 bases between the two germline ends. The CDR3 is CASGWGGRGGNQPQHF. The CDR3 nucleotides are TGTGCCAGTGGCTGGGGGGGTAGGGGGGGGAATCAGCCCCAGCATTTT.

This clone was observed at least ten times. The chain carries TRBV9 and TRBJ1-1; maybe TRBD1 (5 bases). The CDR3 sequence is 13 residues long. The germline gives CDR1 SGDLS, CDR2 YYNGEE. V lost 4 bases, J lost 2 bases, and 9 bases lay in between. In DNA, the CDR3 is TGTGCCAGCAGCACACAGGTTAACACTGAAGCTTTCTTT. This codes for CASSTQVNTEAFF.

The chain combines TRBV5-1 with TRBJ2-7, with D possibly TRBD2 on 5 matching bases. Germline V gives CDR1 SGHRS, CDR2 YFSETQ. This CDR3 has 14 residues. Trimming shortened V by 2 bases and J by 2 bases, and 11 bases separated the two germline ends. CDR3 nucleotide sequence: TGCGCCAGCAGCTTTACTGCCGGGGCCTACGAGCAGTACTTC. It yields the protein CASSFTAGAYEQYF.

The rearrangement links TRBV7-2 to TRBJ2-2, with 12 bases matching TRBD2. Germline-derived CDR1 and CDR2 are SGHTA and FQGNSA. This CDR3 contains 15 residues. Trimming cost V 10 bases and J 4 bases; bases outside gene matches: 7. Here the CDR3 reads CATSLAGGSTGELFF. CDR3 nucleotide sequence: TGTGCCACGTCTCTAGCGGGGGGGTCCACCGGGGAGCTGTTTTTT.

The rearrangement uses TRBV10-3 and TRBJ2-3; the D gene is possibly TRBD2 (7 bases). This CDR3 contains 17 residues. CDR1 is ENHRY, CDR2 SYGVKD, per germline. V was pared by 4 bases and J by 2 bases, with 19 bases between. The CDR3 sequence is CAISGGEGGGFTDTQYF. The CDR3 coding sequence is TGTGCCATCAGTGGCGGGGAAGGGGGAGGGTTCACAGATACGCAGTATTTT.

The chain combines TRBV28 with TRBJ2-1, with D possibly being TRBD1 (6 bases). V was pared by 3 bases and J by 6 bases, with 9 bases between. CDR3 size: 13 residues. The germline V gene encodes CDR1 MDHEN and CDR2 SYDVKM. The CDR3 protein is CASSLGTSNEQFF. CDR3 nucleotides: TGTGCCAGCAGTTTGGGGACAAGCAATGAGCAGTTCTTC.

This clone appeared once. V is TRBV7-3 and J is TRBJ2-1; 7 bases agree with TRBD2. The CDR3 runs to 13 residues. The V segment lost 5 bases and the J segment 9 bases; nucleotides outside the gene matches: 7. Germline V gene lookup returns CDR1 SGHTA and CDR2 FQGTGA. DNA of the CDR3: TGTGCCAGCAGCCCAGGAAGGGAGGGTGAGCAGTTCTTC. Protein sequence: CASSPGREGEQFF.

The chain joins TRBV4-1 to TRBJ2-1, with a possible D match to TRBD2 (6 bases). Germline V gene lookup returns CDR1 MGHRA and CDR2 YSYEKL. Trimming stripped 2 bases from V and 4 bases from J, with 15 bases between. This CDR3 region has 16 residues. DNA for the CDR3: TGCGCCAGCAGCCAATATACTAGCCCCGAGTACAATGAGCAGTTCTTC. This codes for CASSQYTSPEYNEQFF.

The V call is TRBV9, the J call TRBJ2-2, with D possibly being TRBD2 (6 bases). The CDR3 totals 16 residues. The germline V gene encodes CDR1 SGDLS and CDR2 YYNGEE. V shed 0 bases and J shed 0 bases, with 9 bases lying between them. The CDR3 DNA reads TGTGCCAGCAGCGTAGCTCGGGGGACGAACACCGGGGAGCTGTTTTTT. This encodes CASSVARGTNTGELFF. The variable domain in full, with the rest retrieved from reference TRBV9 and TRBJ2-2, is DSGVTQTPKHLITATGQRVTLRCSPRSGDLSVYWYQQSLDQGLQFLIQYYNGEERAKGNILERFSAQQFPDLHSELNLSSLELGDSALYFCASSVARGTNTGELFFGEGSRLTVL.

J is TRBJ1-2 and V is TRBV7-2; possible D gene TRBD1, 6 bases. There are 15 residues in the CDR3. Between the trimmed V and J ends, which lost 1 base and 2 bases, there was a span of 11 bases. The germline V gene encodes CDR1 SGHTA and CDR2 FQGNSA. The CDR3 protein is CASSLDAGANYGYTF. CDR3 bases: TGTGCCAGCAGCTTAGACGCGGGGGCAAACTATGGCTACACCTTC.

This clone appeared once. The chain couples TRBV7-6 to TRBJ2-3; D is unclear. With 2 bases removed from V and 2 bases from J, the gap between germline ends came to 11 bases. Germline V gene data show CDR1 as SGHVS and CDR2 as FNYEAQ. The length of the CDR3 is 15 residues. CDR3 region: CASSLRVVATDTQYF. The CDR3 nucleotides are TGTGCCAGCAGCTTACGGGTCGTTGCCACAGATACGCAGTATTTT. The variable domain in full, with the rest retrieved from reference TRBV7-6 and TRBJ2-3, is GAGVSQSPRYKVTKRGQDVALRCDPISGHVSLYWYRQALGQGPEFLTYFNYEAQQDKSGLPNDRFSAERPEGSISTLTIQRTEQRDSAMYRCASSLRVVATDTQYFGPGTRLTVL.